These 28 T cell receptor beta chains share one sample of origin, sequenced in a study of T-cell reconstitution after alpha-beta-depleted transplantation in children (dated by TCRdb to 2016 to 2017). According to the study, the label for this sample's treatment or condition signals: allogeneic hematopoietic cell transplantation with graft depleted of TCRalphabeta T cells and CD19 B cells. Libraries were made using PCR. Instrument used: Illumina HiSeq 2500. To normalize quantification of the TCRbeta repertoire, the TCR libraries were built with molecular barcoding that relied on unique molecular identifiers. The raw public reads went through TCRdb reprocessing: fastp at Q25, MiXCR clone calling, in-frame beta chains kept. Each record represents a unique CDR3 protein, reported with the most common genes and DNA among its rows. Counted in this sample were nearly 200,000 distinct CDR3 sequences; about 6% of them appeared once. Of the sample, around 4.4% is held by the ten largest clones.

This specimen consisted of PBMCs, obtained before TCRalphabeta/CD19-depleted stem cell transplant. The receptors were sampled from a girl under two years old with combined immunodeficiency, due to receive a stem cell transplant.

This clonotype was detected many times. The chain carries TRBV20-1 and TRBJ2-1; D is uncertain. The CDR3 contains 13 residues. V was trimmed by 0 bases and J by 7 bases, leaving 10 bases between them. Germline lookup yields CDR1 DFQATT and CDR2 SNEGSKA (reference sequence). For the CDR3, the DNA is TGCAGTGCTAGAGATTTTAATGCTAATGAGCAGTTCTTC. Protein: CSARDFNANEQFF.

This clonotype was picked up many times. The chain recombines TRBV10-3 with TRBJ2-5; D is unresolved. Germline V gene data show CDR1 as ENHRY and CDR2 as SYGVKD. V was trimmed by 4 bases and J by 6 bases, leaving 15 bases between them. The CDR3 covers 14 residues. Here the CDR3 DNA reads TGTGCCATCAGTGGAGATGGCTTCGGGCAGACCCAGTACTTC. Translating gives CAISGDGFGQTQYF.

The rearrangement links TRBV19 to TRBJ2-5; D may correspond to TRBD1 or TRBD2 (5 bases each). Trimming stripped 6 bases from V and 5 bases from J, with 16 bases between. CDR1 is LNHDA and CDR2 is SQIVND in the germline V gene (reference sequence). CDR3 length: 14 residues. As DNA, the CDR3 is TGTGCCAGTAGAGAGAATGGGGGTCGGGAGACCCAGTACTTC. Translating it yields CASRENGGRETQYF.

This clonotype appeared many times. This rearrangement joins TRBV28 to TRBJ2-3, with 10 bases that match TRBD2. CDR3 length equals 17 residues. V lost 3 bases and J lost 4; bases outside the gene matches: 10. The germline gives CDR1 MDHEN, CDR2 SYDVKM. DNA for the CDR3: TGTGCCAGCAGTTTTGGGAAGCGGGAGGGCCCCGCAGATACGCAGTATTTT. Protein sequence: CASSFGKREGPADTQYF.

This clonotype has ten or more counts. The chain links TRBV9 to TRBJ2-1, with 10 nucleotides matching TRBD2. V dropped 0 bases and J dropped 3; count of bases not matched to a gene: 6. The CDR3 length is 17 residues. The germline V gene has CDR1 SGDLS and CDR2 YYNGEE. The CDR3 sequence: CASSVVSAGGFYNEQFF. The DNA of the CDR3 is TGTGCCAGCAGCGTAGTCTCAGCGGGGGGGTTCTACAATGAGCAGTTCTTC. Together with reference TRBV9 and TRBJ2-1, the CDR3 gives the full variable domain: DSGVTQTPKHLITATGQRVTLRCSPRSGDLSVYWYQQSLDQGLQFLIQYYNGEERAKGNILERFSAQQFPDLHSELNLSSLELGDSALYFCASSVVSAGGFYNEQFFGPGTRLTVL.

This clonotype was seen a handful of times. V gene TRBV29-1 combines with J gene TRBJ1-2, with 11 bases aligning to TRBD1. The germline V gene has CDR1 SQVTM and CDR2 ANQGSEA. This CDR3 is 16 amino acids long. The V gene end was trimmed by 5 bases and the J gene end by 6 bases; junction bases not matched to a gene: 14. The DNA for the CDR3 is TGCAGCGTTCAATTTACCCCGGACAGGGGGCACAATGGCTACACCTTC. Translating it yields CSVQFTPDRGHNGYTF.

This sequence joins TRBV3-1 and TRBJ2-7; tentatively, D is TRBD1 (5 bases). The CDR3 is 14 residues long. The germline V and J ends were trimmed by 4 bases and 5 bases, with 15 bases remaining between them. Germline V gives CDR1 LGHDT, CDR2 YNNKEL (reference sequence). The CDR3 sequence is CASSPLQGSHEQYF. The CDR3 DNA follows: TGTGCCAGCAGCCCCCTGCAGGGTTCCCACGAGCAGTACTTC.

This clonotype was seen many times. This chain links TRBV12-3 or TRBV12-4 with TRBJ2-5; D tentatively reads TRBD1 or TRBD2 (5 bases each). CDR3 size: 13 residues. Trimming took 5 bases from V and 4 from J, leaving 11 bases between them. For the CDR3, the DNA is TGTGCCAGCAGTGGGACGTCCCGAGAGACCCAGTACTTC. Its protein is CASSGTSRETQYF.

This clonotype appeared many times. The CDR3 region is CSARGGDRAYNEQFF. The CDR3 DNA follows: TGCAGCGCCCGGGGCGGGGACAGGGCCTACAATGAGCAGTTCTTC. The genes are TRBV29-1 and TRBJ2-1; the match to TRBD1 covers 9 bases. V lost 7 bases to trimming and J lost 2 bases; unmatched junction nucleotides: 9. There are 15 residues in the CDR3. From germline, CDR1 is SQVTM and CDR2 ANQGSEA.

This clonotype was recorded at least ten times. The V and J genes are TRBV28 and TRBJ2-3, with D possibly being TRBD2 (6 bases). This CDR3 has 15 amino acids. Germline values: CDR1 MDHEN, CDR2 SYDVKM. Trimming took off 3 bases at V and 1 base at J, with 11 bases between the two ends. CDR3 sequence reads: CASSLVGTRTDTQYF. The CDR3 bases are TGTGCCAGCAGTTTGGTTGGGACTCGCACAGATACGCAGTATTTT.

This clonotype showed up many times. The chain couples TRBV10-3 to TRBJ2-1; no clear D. Germline V gives CDR1 ENHRY, CDR2 SYGVKD. The germline V and J ends were trimmed by 2 bases and 6 bases, with 2 bases remaining between them. The CDR3 is made up of 11 amino acids. The CDR3 DNA reads as TGTGCCATCAGTGAGCCCAATGAGCAGTTCTTC. This translates into CAISEPNEQFF.

This clonotype came up many times. CDR3 amino acids: CASTAIQLAGGRTDTQYF. For the CDR3, the DNA is TGTGCCAGCACCGCCATTCAACTAGCGGGGGGCCGCACAGATACGCAGTATTTT. The chain joins TRBV27 to TRBJ2-3; 12 bases align to TRBD2. Trimming removed 7 bases from V and 1 base from J; junction bases left unmatched: 12. This CDR3 is 18 amino acids long. Germline CDR1 reads MNHEY; CDR2 reads SMNVEV (reference sequence).

This clonotype showed up many times. The rearrangement links TRBV12-3 or TRBV12-4 to TRBJ2-4; 8 bases agree with TRBD1. J lost 0 bases, V lost 5 bases, and 6 bases had no gene match. The CDR3 is 16 residues long. The CDR3 spells CASSPDRGLAKNIQYF. CDR3 nucleotides: TGTGCCAGCAGTCCAGACAGGGGATTAGCCAAAAACATTCAGTACTTC.

This clonotype appeared many times. V and J are TRBV15 and TRBJ2-2; the D gene is possibly TRBD2 (6 bases). Germline CDR1 is LNHNV and CDR2 is YYDKDF (reference sequence). V was trimmed by 1 base and J by 6 bases, leaving 12 bases between them. The CDR3 has 15 amino acids. The CDR3 coding sequence is TGTGCCACCAGCAGAGCGGGAGAAATACCCGGGGAGCTGTTTTTT. Its protein is CATSRAGEIPGELFF.

This clonotype was detected ten times or more. In nucleotides, the CDR3 is TGCAGTGCTCCCGGACTAGCGGGAGAATGGGAGACCCAGTACTTC. It yields the protein CSAPGLAGEWETQYF. The chain recombines TRBV20-1 with TRBJ2-5; TRBD2 matches at 13 bases. With 5 bases clipped from V and 5 bases from J, the junction kept 8 bases outside the gene matches. The CDR3 consists of 15 residues. Germline CDR1 reads DFQATT; CDR2 reads SNEGSKA (reference sequence).

This clonotype occurred many times. J is TRBJ2-1 and V is TRBV29-1, with no clear D. In germline, CDR1 is SQVTM, CDR2 ANQGSEA. The CDR3 spans 13 residues. V gave up 4 bases and J gave up 2 bases, with 9 bases separating them. The CDR3 sequence: CSVGRAAYNEQFF. As DNA, the CDR3 is TGCAGCGTTGGGCGTGCCGCCTACAATGAGCAGTTCTTC.

The J gene is TRBJ2-1, the V gene TRBV20-1; either TRBD1 or TRBD2 may supply D (5 bases each). The germline V gene encodes CDR1 DFQATT and CDR2 SNEGSKA (reference sequence). Trimming removed 3 bases from V and 3 bases from J, with 18 bases in between. The CDR3 loop spans 16 amino acids. CDR3: CSASPRWDHLYNEQFF. In DNA form, the CDR3 reads TGCAGTGCTAGTCCGAGGTGGGACCATCTCTACAATGAGCAGTTCTTC.

Ten or more counts support this clonotype. This chain uses TRBV7-3 with TRBJ2-6; D uncertain. The germline V gene encodes CDR1 SGHTA and CDR2 FQGTGA. This CDR3 has 16 amino acids. V was trimmed by 5 bases and J by 1 base, leaving 12 bases between them. The DNA for the CDR3 is TGTGCCAGCAGCACGAAACCCCTATCTGGGGCCAACGTCCTGACTTTC. Translated, it gives CASSTKPLSGANVLTF.

This clonotype was seen repeatedly, ten times or more. This rearrangement joins TRBV29-1 to TRBJ2-7; no firm D call. The CDR3 has 15 amino acids. Trimming left V 0 bases short and J 1 base short, with 13 bases between. Germline V gives CDR1 SQVTM, CDR2 ANQGSEA. Here the CDR3 reads CSVEDGQSQSYEQYF. CDR3 sequence (DNA): TGCAGCGTTGAAGATGGGCAGTCCCAATCCTACGAGCAGTACTTC.

The V call is TRBV5-5, the J call TRBJ2-4; D is possibly TRBD2 (5 bases). The germline gives CDR1 SGHKS, CDR2 YYEKEE (reference sequence). V lost 0 bases and J lost 7, with 14 bases in between. CDR3 length: 15 amino acids. The CDR3 DNA sequence: TGTGCCAGCAGCTTGGTAGAGGGATTGGGGAACATTCAGTACTTC. It encodes CASSLVEGLGNIQYF.

This clonotype occurred many times. V and J are TRBV4-3 and TRBJ2-1, with D unresolved. Trimming shortened V by 5 bases and J by 5 bases, and 10 bases separated the two germline ends. CDR1 LGHNA and CDR2 YSLEER come from the germline V gene. This CDR3 has 13 amino acids. For the CDR3, the DNA is TGCGCCAGCAGCGCCCATGGGGACAATGAGCAGTTCTTC. Its protein product is CASSAHGDNEQFF.

This clonotype has only a few counts. This rearrangement joins TRBV28 to TRBJ2-7; 7 nucleotides match TRBD1. Germline-derived CDR1 and CDR2 are MDHEN and SYDVKM. After removal of 2 bases from V and 4 bases from J, the junction contained 11 bases not matched to a gene. This CDR3 region has 16 residues. Here the CDR3 reads CASSLGQVGSWYEQYF. The CDR3 DNA sequence: TGTGCCAGCAGTTTAGGACAGGTCGGCAGTTGGTACGAGCAGTACTTC.

This clonotype has at least ten counts. V usage is TRBV29-1 and J usage is TRBJ2-1; TRBD1 aligns across 7 bases. Germline V lookup: CDR1 SQVTM, CDR2 ANQGSEA. V dropped 3 bases and J dropped 4; count of bases not matched to a gene: 6. The CDR3 has 14 amino acids. CDR3 amino acids: CSVEPGQIYNEQFF. CDR3 nucleotide sequence: TGCAGCGTTGAGCCGGGACAGATATACAATGAGCAGTTCTTC.

This clonotype showed up just a few times. The chain couples TRBV4-3 to TRBJ1-5; D is perhaps TRBD1 (6 bases). V dropped 3 bases and J dropped 0 bases, with 18 bases sitting between them. This CDR3 spans 18 amino acids. Per the germline V gene, CDR1 is LGHNA and CDR2 is YSLEER. Here the CDR3 DNA reads TGCGCCAGCAGCCACCCCACGGAGGGGGTTCATAGCAATCAGCCCCAGCATTTT. Protein: CASSHPTEGVHSNQPQHF.

This clonotype was observed at least ten times. The chain links TRBV12-3 or TRBV12-4 to TRBJ2-7; D remains unclear. This CDR3 region has 17 residues. Deletions cut 4 bases from V and 0 bases from J, with 19 bases between. The CDR3 reads CASSSESYRASSYEQYF. The CDR3 nucleotides read TGTGCCAGCAGTTCAGAATCGTACCGGGCCAGCTCCTACGAGCAGTACTTC.

In this sample, this clonotype turned up many times. The chain couples TRBV28 to TRBJ2-7; D may be TRBD1 (6 bases). V gave up 5 bases and J gave up 0 bases, with 14 bases separating them. This CDR3 spans 15 amino acids. CDR1 is MDHEN and CDR2 is SYDVKM in the germline V gene. In DNA, the CDR3 is TGTGCCAGCAGTAAATATCGGGACATCTCCTACGAGCAGTACTTC. It translates to CASSKYRDISYEQYF.

There are many counts of this clonotype. V and J are TRBV4-1 and TRBJ2-5; 8 bases map to TRBD1. Germline CDR1 MGHRA, CDR2 YSYEKL. This CDR3 has 15 amino acids. V lost 1 base and J lost 5; bases outside the gene matches: 6. CDR3 DNA sequence: TGCGCCAGCAGCCAAGGGACAGGGACCGCCGAGACCCAGTACTTC. Translating gives CASSQGTGTAETQYF.

Ten or more counts support this clonotype. The chain carries TRBV5-5 and TRBJ2-7, with D possibly being TRBD2 (7 bases). V was cut by 7 bases and J by 3 bases, with 17 bases left in between. The CDR3 is made up of 14 amino acids. Germline V lookup: CDR1 SGHKS, CDR2 YYEKEE (reference sequence). CDR3 sequence (DNA): TGTGCCAGCGATCAAGGGGGGGTACTCTACGAGCAGTACTTC. Its protein product is CASDQGGVLYEQYF.